This T cell receptor beta chain derives from a study of cytomegalovirus exposure and HLA in healthy donors. Overall study findings and caveats: Associated with HLA alleles at 0.05 false discovery rate in a later analysis were some 16,000 TCR beta sequences. Accounts indicate the classifier identified cytomegalovirus status with strong specificity and sensitivity.

A remark on this clone: Its antigen is currently unknown.

The study ran its PCR with 60 Vbeta and 13 Jbeta primers. Assay used: immunoSEQ multiplex PCR; TCRdb lists only in-frame clones, some missing. This table has approximately 110,000 clones, 70% to 75% appearing once. CDR3 length: 16 residues. From germline, CDR1 is MDHEN and CDR2 SYDVKM. The junction had 6 bases not matched to a gene; V was cut back by 4 bases and J by 5 bases. The chain carries TRBV28 and TRBJ2-1; TRBD1 matches at 12 bases. This receptor was taken from a woman aged 40 to 49 in good health and CMV-seronegative. The sequenced sample consisted of PBMCs. Written as DNA, the CDR3 is TGTGCCAGCAGTTCGCCCGGGACAGGGGGCAACAATGAGCAGTTCTTC. Its protein product is CASSSPGTGGNNEQFF.